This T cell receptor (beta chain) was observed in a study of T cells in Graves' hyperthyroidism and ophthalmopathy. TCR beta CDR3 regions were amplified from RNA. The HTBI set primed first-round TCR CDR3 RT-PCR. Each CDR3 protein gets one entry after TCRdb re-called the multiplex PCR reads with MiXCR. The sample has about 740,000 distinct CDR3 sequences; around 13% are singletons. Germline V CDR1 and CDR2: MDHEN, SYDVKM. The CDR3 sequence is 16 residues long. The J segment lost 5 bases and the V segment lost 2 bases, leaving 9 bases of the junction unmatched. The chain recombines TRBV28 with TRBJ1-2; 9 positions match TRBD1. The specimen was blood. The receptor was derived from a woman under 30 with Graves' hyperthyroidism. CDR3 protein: CASSLGRGQGVYGYTF. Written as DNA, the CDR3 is TGTGCCAGCAGTTTAGGGAGGGGACAGGGTGTATATGGCTACACCTTC.